Sequencing of this T cell receptor (beta chain) was carried out in a study of cytomegalovirus exposure and HLA in healthy donors. V was clipped by 2 bases and J by 2 bases, with 16 bases between them. The germline gives CDR1 MNHEY, CDR2 SVGAGI. The CDR3 is 16 amino acids. 60 Vbeta and 13 Jbeta primers were used in PCR. Sequencing used immunoSEQ multiplex PCR; TCRdb keeps in-frame clones, though not all of them. The sample holds roughly 140,000 clones, 55% to 70% seen once. This chain links TRBV6-5 with TRBJ2-7; D is uncertain. Input material: PBMCs. The clonotype originates from a woman in her sixties or seventies in good health and CMV-seropositive. In DNA form, the CDR3 reads TGTGCCAGCAGTTACGATAGGAGAGTTACGGCCTACGAGCAGTACTTC. Residues: CASSYDRRVTAYEQYF.